The text below deals with one T cell receptor beta chain. The specificity of this receptor is unknown. No base quality information exists; no much larger clone differs at one position. The sample is drawn from a study of cytomegalovirus exposure and HLA in healthy donors (dated 2017 in TCRdb). Background on the whole study: An earlier analysis of roughly 500 of the donors reported under 300 Gb of sequence data and 117 million unique TCR beta sequences obtained from around 190 million T cells. Around 320 gigabases of sequencing data and tens of millions of unique TCR sequences were included in an early release covering about 620 HLA-typed donors. The genetic ancestry cluster associated with self-reported Caucasian donors included 81% of the roughly 410 genotyped donors. The aim of the study was to test whether cataloging public T cell receptors could identify signatures of past pathogen exposure. Using immunosequencing, the study profiled T cell repertoires from some 670 subjects and related those repertoires to cytomegalovirus serostatus. A separate validation cohort of about 110 different subjects was used in addition to the roughly 720-subject first cohort. To predict cytomegalovirus infection status, the study brought together high-throughput TCR immunosequencing, statistical association of individual TCRs with disease status, and machine learning. A later analysis re-examined previously published TCR beta repertoires from roughly 720 donors and added high-resolution HLA genotyping to investigate patterns of TCR occurrence. The later analysis used no new phenotypic data to find candidate immune exposures, relying instead on TCR beta sequences and their occurrence across donors. An earlier analysis of about 600 of the donors used high-throughput TCR beta sequencing to judge whether each TCR beta V gene segment behaved as functional or pseudogenic. Donor age, sex, ethnicity and CMV serostatus were compiled alongside the repertoire data. In a later genetic analysis, genome-wide SNP genotypes for about 55% of the roughly 700 donors were used, and that subset was treated as a discovery cohort. All discovery cohort repertoires had been generated on a single sequencing platform. HLA typing covered class I and class II loci at four-digit resolution. The number of donors typed differed by locus, with about 629-640 for A, B, C, DRB1 and DQB1, over 500 for DQA1, over 600 for DPA1, and under 490 for DPB1. Roughly five DR-DQ haplotypes were handled as single units for association and clustering because linkage in the cohort was strong. Among about 400 genotyped donors of the cohort, an average of roughly 230,000 unique TCR beta nucleotide sequences was sequenced per donor, of which about 19% were non-productive. Results and caveats for the whole study, not just this receptor: In an earlier analysis of approximately 590 of the donors, most TCR beta V segments appeared in productive rearrangements about 87% or about 30% of the time, broadly matching IMGT annotations. Because HLA typing was missing for some donors at each locus, association tests included only the typed subset. It was suggested by the authors that the approach could potentially be generalized to other disease states and immunological phenotypes. Specific HLA alleles were associated with 16,951 TCR beta sequences at a false discovery rate of 0.05 in a later analysis. The cohort was sequenced for TCR beta chains only, and without alpha or paired-chain data the features that could be detected were limited. A later genetic analysis associated a missense DCLRE1C variant with V-gene and J-gene trimming of TCR beta chains, and an independent cohort replicated the association. In a later analysis, the rate of TCR association differed among HLA loci, with DRB1 alleles having the most associated TCRs and HLA-C alleles having the fewest. A cluster of highly shared sequence variants was judged likely to represent a technical artifact of the sequencing pipeline. In both the original and validation cohorts, the classifier was reported to diagnose cytomegalovirus status with high specificity and sensitivity. Roughly uniform sequencing depth across donors was assumed in presence/absence analyses, although this assumption may not hold. A later analysis found that HLA-associated TCR beta chains were more clonally expanded and had lower generation probabilities than equally common non-associated chains. When HLA alleles, especially DR and DQ, strongly co-occurred, attributing TCR associations to individual alleles was difficult. A total of 164 TCR beta chains were listed by the study as associated with cytomegalovirus. Several of the top co-occurrence clusters appeared to be linked to parvovirus B19, influenza, CMV and Epstein-Barr virus, according to a later analysis. A further reported finding was that TCR beta sequences accurately predicted the HLA-A and HLA-B alleles for most subjects in the first cohort. Most TCR sequences were seen in very few donors, while some public TCRs were found in many individuals. Linkage disequilibrium might explain the correlated functional status among segregating V segments, but an unknown experimental factor could not be excluded. A few of the identified cytomegalovirus-associated TCR beta chains were confirmed in vitro to be specific for cytomegalovirus antigens. Because the 87-base-pair reads could not distinguish some IMGT-functional V segments, including TRBV6-2 and TRBV6-3, those segments were excluded. Most CMV-associated TCR beta chains appeared to be HLA-restricted in a later analysis, and the HLA associations seemed to be driven largely by CMV exposure. The only immune exposure information available for the cohort was CMV serostatus. A later genetic analysis reported fewer N-insertions in productive TCRs among donors in an Asian-associated ancestry cluster than the approximately 700-donor mean. The earlier analysis of almost 600 of the donors excluded over 15 rarely observed V segments, including chromosome 9 orphons, because counts were too low.

The receptor library was made with the immunoSEQ multiplex PCR assay. A mixture of 60 forward primers for TCR Vbeta segments and 13 reverse primers for TCR Jbeta segments was used in the multiplex PCR. The CDR3 region of rearranged TCR beta genes was amplified from genomic DNA by a multiplex PCR assay. On the Illumina HiSeq System, the amplified TCR beta libraries were sequenced as 87-base-pair reads. Under the source paper's analysis protocol: A later analysis counted around 72 million unique TCR beta chains across the approximately 700 repertoires, and some 11 million of these chains were shared by at least two donors. Raw reads were error-corrected and collapsed into unique sequences with a nearest-neighbor algorithm that merged closely related sequences to remove PCR and sequencing errors. V, D and J gene segments were assigned by aligning CDR3 sequences to IMGT reference sequences. For a sequence to be retained, a match of at least six nucleotides to both a V gene segment and a J gene segment was required. A rearrangement was called productive if the CDR3 had no stop codons and remained in frame with V and J, and every other rearrangement was called non-productive. CDR3 was defined according to IMGT convention as the region running from the second conserved V-encoded cysteine to the conserved J-encoded phenylalanine. The earlier analysis of 587 of the donors excluded any sequence lacking an unambiguous match to a single V gene segment. An earlier analysis of a few hundred of the donors classified V segments as functional when productive rearrangements were above 56.7% and as segregating when the standard deviation between donors was above 5%. A statistical classification framework was built to diagnose cytomegalovirus status from the catalog of TCR beta chain sequences. In a later analysis, V and J genes were assigned by comparing TCR nucleotide sequences against IMGT/GENE-DB human TR gene sequences. In a later analysis, CDR3 sequences and most-parsimonious VDJ recombination scenarios were assigned using the TCRdist pipeline. In a later analysis, each TCR beta chain was defined by its CDR3 amino acid sequence together with its V-gene family, and reads lacking a unique V-gene family were excluded. To address suspected cross-contamination and a sequencing artifact, a later analysis removed a few hundred highly shared, low-generation-probability nucleotide sequences. A later analysis calculated a clonal expansion index for each public chain from normalized within-repertoire ranks of inferred template counts. Generation probabilities in a later analysis came from a VDJ recombination model fitted to out-of-frame rearrangements, and those results were checked against IGoR. In a later analysis, TCR-TCR, TCR-HLA and TCR-CMV co-occurrence was scored with hypergeometric tests, and a repertoire-size bias correction was applied to TCR pairs. In a later analysis, false discovery rates were estimated by permuting HLA or CMV assignments 20 times. In a later analysis, co-occurring TCRs were grouped with DBSCAN, and TCRdist sequence similarity was added when clustering was performed within HLA-allele-positive subsets. Co-occurrence clustering excluded repertoires with fewer than 30,000 or more than 120,000 public chains, plus five with anomalous nucleotide sharing. The immuneACCESS repertoire file appears here via TCRdb, limited to in-frame rearrangements. These files lack a portion of the clones; in checked studies, under half of the deficit traces to unresolved V genes, and the cause of the others is not known. V, J and clone size derive from that table, while D and trimming were established from the DNA sequence. Counted in this sample were about 150,000 clones; about 82% of them appeared once. The biggest ten clones account for around 1.8% of the sample.

V has 6 bases trimmed and J has 0 bases trimmed; junction bases matching no gene number 5. CDR1 and CDR2 were assigned from the germline V gene as KGHSH and LQKENI. Counted from cysteine to phenylalanine, this CDR3 has 15 amino acids. The CDR3 DNA has 45 bases and is translated from base 1. The cohort comprised 550 to 700 healthy bone marrow donors. All cohort members were sampled while nominally healthy, although unrecorded immune exposures were likely present. The donor tested CMV seropositive, placing the donor among the 289 seropositive members of the cohort. A peripheral blood sample was collected from each donor, and TCR beta sequencing was performed on peripheral blood mononuclear cells. Genomic DNA extraction from the blood cell samples was performed with the Qiagen DNeasy Blood Extraction Kit.

This receptor chain uses TRBV18 and TRBJ1-3, with 7 bases in between that match TRBD1. The material sequenced was PBMCs. The sequence came from a female donor in good health and CMV-seropositive. CDR3 sequence: CASSGQPSSGNTIYF. Read as DNA, the sequence is TGTGCCAGCTCGGGACAGCCGAGCTCTGGAAACACCATATATTTT.